The rows below give T cell receptor beta chains drawn from one sample of a study of blood T cell repertoires in COVID-19. Assay: immunoSEQ multiplex PCR; the TCRdb copy retains only in-frame clones and omits some. The repertoire holds just under 80,000 clones, with approximately 88% as singletons. Sequencing input: peripheral blood. The receptors shown here come from a human donor in a cohort sampled during active COVID-19. Each CDR3 is given with its conserved first and last residue. The D gene is left open where the match is weak. Only some rows state a clone size, as once, few, many or a class for expanded clones.

J: TRBJ2-5; V: TRBV5-1; size: -; D: -; CDR3: CASSRGLQETQYF; DNA: TGCGCCAGCAGCCGGGGACTCCAAGAGACCCAGTACTTC
J: TRBJ1-1; V: TRBV18; size: -; D: -; CDR3: CASSPPTTGGGTEAFF; DNA: TGTGCCAGCTCACCGCCCACGACAGGCGGCGGCACTGAAGCTTTCTTT
J: TRBJ2-7; V: TRBV4-1; size: -; D: -; CDR3: CASSHPLGGAEQYF; DNA: TGCGCCAGCAGCCATCCCTTGGGGGGGGCCGAGCAGTACTTC
J: TRBJ2-2; V: TRBV11-2; size: -; D: -; CDR3: CASSFVQGGYTGELFF; DNA: TGTGCCAGCAGCTTTGTACAGGGGGGGTACACCGGGGAGCTGTTTTTT
J: TRBJ2-7; V: TRBV3-1/TRBV3-2; size: few; D: -; CDR3: CASSHTGLGGYEQYF; DNA: TGTGCCAGCAGCCACACCGGACTAGGGGGCTACGAGCAGTACTTC
J: TRBJ2-7; V: TRBV3-1/TRBV3-2; size: -; D: -; CDR3: CASSWAGQIYEQYF; DNA: TGTGCCAGCAGCTGGGCCGGACAGATCTACGAGCAGTACTTC
J: TRBJ2-7; V: TRBV19; size: -; D: TRBD1; CDR3: CASSLGRGRYEQYF; DNA: TGTGCCAGTAGTCTTGGCAGGGGGCGCTACGAGCAGTACTTC
J: TRBJ1-5; V: TRBV27; size: -; D: -; CDR3: CASSLDRNQPQHF; DNA: TGTGCCAGCAGTCTCGACAGGAATCAGCCCCAGCATTTT
J: TRBJ2-7; V: TRBV5-6; size: -; D: -; CDR3: CASSFRTGTYEQYF; DNA: TGTGCCAGCAGCTTCCGAACGGGAACCTACGAGCAGTACTTC
J: TRBJ1-2; V: TRBV30; size: -; D: -; CDR3: CATGNYGYTF; DNA: TGTGCCACAGGGAACTATGGCTACACCTTC
J: TRBJ1-2; V: TRBV2; size: -; D: -; CDR3: CASSENREGYGYTF; DNA: TGTGCCAGCAGTGAAAACAGGGAGGGCTATGGCTACACCTTC
J: TRBJ2-3; V: TRBV30; size: -; D: TRBD2; CDR3: CAWGIAGVDTQYF; DNA: TGTGCTTGGGGGATAGCGGGGGTGGATACGCAGTATTTT
J: TRBJ2-3; V: TRBV2; size: -; D: TRBD2; CDR3: CASRLAGGPRGTDTQYF; DNA: TGTGCCAGCAGACTAGCGGGAGGGCCCAGGGGCACAGATACGCAGTATTTT
J: TRBJ1-5; V: TRBV10-2; size: once; D: -; CDR3: CASSGTNSNQPQHF; DNA: TGCGCCAGCAGCGGGACAAATAGCAATCAGCCCCAGCATTTT
J: TRBJ2-1; V: TRBV10-1; size: -; D: TRBD2; CDR3: CATSMTSSNEQFF; DNA: TGCGCCACCTCGATGACTAGCTCCAATGAGCAGTTCTTC
J: TRBJ2-3; V: TRBV5-1; size: -; D: TRBD1; CDR3: CASSLGPSTGGTDTQYF; DNA: TGCGCCAGCAGCTTAGGGCCCTCGACAGGGGGTACAGATACGCAGTATTTT
J: TRBJ1-5; V: TRBV28; size: -; D: TRBD1; CDR3: CASSSDREYQPQHF; DNA: TGTGCCAGCAGCTCGGACAGGGAGTACCAGCCCCAGCATTTT
J: TRBJ2-6; V: TRBV27; size: -; D: -; CDR3: CASSLMGAGANVLTF; DNA: TGTGCCAGCAGTTTAATGGGGGCGGGGGCCAACGTCCTGACTTTC
J: TRBJ2-7; V: TRBV5-1; size: -; D: -; CDR3: CASSNTGTYEQYF; DNA: TGCGCCAGCAGCAATACCGGGACCTACGAGCAGTACTTC
J: TRBJ2-5; V: TRBV11-2; size: -; D: -; CDR3: CASSLGQGQETQYF; DNA: TGTGCCAGCAGCTTGGGTCAGGGCCAAGAGACCCAGTACTTC
J: TRBJ2-3; V: TRBV5-1; size: -; D: TRBD2; CDR3: CASSWGKSGSGTDTQYF; DNA: TGCGCCAGCAGCTGGGGTAAGAGCGGGAGTGGCACAGATACGCAGTATTTT
J: TRBJ1-2; V: TRBV29-1; size: -; D: -; CDR3: CSVAQVYGYTF; DNA: TGCAGCGTTGCCCAGGTTTATGGCTACACCTTC
J: TRBJ2-7; V: TRBV5-4; size: few; D: -; CDR3: CASSLNAGTYEQYF; DNA: TGTGCCAGCAGCTTGAATGCAGGGACCTACGAGCAGTACTTC
J: TRBJ2-3; V: TRBV6-5; size: -; D: TRBD2; CDR3: CASRSGGSTDTQYF; DNA: TGTGCCAGCAGGTCGGGGGGGAGCACAGATACGCAGTATTTT
J: TRBJ1-3; V: TRBV12-3/TRBV12-4; size: -; D: -; CDR3: CASSRQSGNTIYF; DNA: TGTGCCAGCAGCCGCCAGTCTGGAAACACCATATATTTT
J: TRBJ2-2; V: TRBV6-4; size: once; D: TRBD1; CDR3: CASRGQGLTGELFF; DNA: TGTGCCAGCAGGGGACAGGGGCTCACCGGGGAGCTGTTTTTT
J: TRBJ2-5; V: TRBV5-5; size: -; D: TRBD2; CDR3: CASSLGGGGRAYSETQYF; DNA: TGTGCCAGCAGCTTGGGGGGCGGCGGGAGGGCGTACTCAGAGACCCAGTACTTC
J: TRBJ1-4; V: TRBV18; size: -; D: TRBD1; CDR3: CASSLGQPTTNEKLFF; DNA: TGTGCCAGCTCACTGGGACAGCCGACAACTAATGAAAAACTGTTTTTT
J: TRBJ2-1; V: TRBV20-1; size: -; D: TRBD2; CDR3: CSASPSGGRGLREQFF; DNA: TGCAGTGCTAGTCCCTCTGGCGGGAGAGGTTTGCGTGAGCAGTTCTTC
J: TRBJ2-1; V: TRBV6-5; size: -; D: -; CDR3: CASTLPGGGNEQFF; DNA: TGTGCCAGCACCTTACCGGGGGGCGGCAATGAGCAGTTCTTC
J: TRBJ2-7; V: TRBV19; size: -; D: TRBD2; CDR3: CASQNPGGSYEQYF; DNA: TGTGCCAGCCAAAACCCGGGAGGATCCTACGAGCAGTACTTC
J: TRBJ1-5; V: TRBV7-6; size: -; D: -; CDR3: CASSRGGNQPQHF; DNA: TGTGCCAGCAGCCGGGGTGGGAATCAGCCCCAGCATTTT
J: TRBJ2-7; V: TRBV7-8; size: few; D: TRBD2; CDR3: CASRGWTSGKVNEQYF; DNA: TGTGCCAGCAGGGGATGGACTAGCGGGAAGGTTAACGAGCAGTACTTC
J: TRBJ2-1; V: TRBV7-2; size: -; D: -; CDR3: CASSPDSSYNEQFF; DNA: TGTGCCAGCAGCCCGGACAGCTCCTACAATGAGCAGTTCTTC
J: TRBJ1-1; V: TRBV5-1; size: -; D: -; CDR3: CASSLNGGTEAFF; DNA: TGCGCCAGCAGCTTGAATGGGGGGACTGAAGCTTTCTTT
J: TRBJ1-5; V: TRBV5-5; size: -; D: -; CDR3: CASSLQGGQGQPQHF; DNA: TGTGCCAGCAGCCTACAGGGCGGTCAGGGGCAGCCCCAGCATTTT